This is a list of T cell receptor beta chains from one sample in a study of blood T cell repertoires in COVID-19. The method was immunoSEQ multiplex PCR; TCRdb's version includes in-frame clones alone and lacks a portion of them. The top ten clones hold roughly 0.7% of a sample with approximately 490,000 clones, roughly 90% of them seen once. The sequenced sample consisted of PBMCs or T cells enriched from blood (not recorded which). The receptors here all came from a woman aged 18-29 years who had recovered from COVID-19. CDR3s leave out the opening cysteine and the closing phenylalanine or tryptophan. The order of the fields is D gene, J gene, V gene, CDR3 length, CDR3 protein. D genes are given only for firm matches.

- | TRBJ1-2 | TRBV19 | 14 | ASRKNLGGGIYGYT
- | TRBJ2-7 | TRBV6-5 | 12 | ASSYSRSSYEQY
- | TRBJ2-5 | TRBV5-4 | 11 | ASSFEYQETQY
TRBD1 | TRBJ1-6 | TRBV2 | 10 | ASSEDREGLH
TRBD2 | TRBJ2-1 | TRBV18 | 14 | ASSLNGGWNYNEQF
- | TRBJ2-1 | TRBV12-3/TRBV12-4 | 9 | ASTFYNEQF
- | TRBJ1-5 | TRBV19 | 10 | ASSIINQPQH
- | TRBJ2-1 | TRBV27 | 13 | ASTQTGRVVGEQF
TRBD2 | TRBJ2-3 | TRBV7-3 | 12 | ASSSIAGTDTQY
TRBD1 | TRBJ2-2 | TRBV4-1 | 14 | ASSQVEGTGTGELF
- | TRBJ1-2 | TRBV6-5 | 12 | ASSPKLASYGYT
- | TRBJ1-2 | TRBV6-1 | 15 | ASSEGGGGASLNGYT
- | TRBJ1-4 | TRBV29-1 | 10 | SVDSGVDKLF
- | TRBJ1-2 | TRBV29-1 | 13 | SVRGGPTPNYGYT
TRBD1 | TRBJ1-2 | TRBV10-3 | 13 | AIADRAPSNYGYT
TRBD2 | TRBJ2-3 | TRBV15 | 14 | ATSRGLAGGGDTQY
- | TRBJ1-1 | TRBV5-1 | 14 | ASSFTQGQVNTEAF
- | TRBJ1-3 | TRBV7-9 | 12 | ASRATGSGNTIY
- | TRBJ1-1 | TRBV6-5 | 11 | ASTQAGVGEAF
- | TRBJ1-3 | TRBV28 | 9 | ASSLSYTIY
TRBD1 | TRBJ1-2 | TRBV7-2 | 14 | ASSLDQWGTDYGYT
- | TRBJ2-1 | TRBV6-5 | 13 | ASTHGGGSYNEQF
- | TRBJ2-1 | TRBV6-4 | 12 | ASSDSQAGNEQF
TRBD2 | TRBJ2-5 | TRBV2 | 13 | ASRAVAGGLETQY
- | TRBJ1-3 | TRBV6-5 | 13 | ASSLTVGAGNTIY
TRBD1 | TRBJ1-1 | TRBV2 | 11 | ASSPDRGTEAF
- | TRBJ1-1 | TRBV19 | 14 | ASSIYAGGGNTEAF
TRBD1 | TRBJ1-2 | TRBV12-3/TRBV12-4 | 10 | ASSSQGELYT
TRBD1 | TRBJ2-7 | TRBV28 | 10 | ASRQGVHEQY
- | TRBJ1-5 | TRBV2 | 11 | ASSVSVNQPQH
- | TRBJ2-3 | TRBV5-1 | 13 | ASSPGTPLGDTQY
TRBD2 | TRBJ2-3 | TRBV2 | 12 | ASSSSGGADTQY
TRBD1 | TRBJ2-7 | TRBV19 | 12 | ASKPGTGAYEQY
TRBD1 | TRBJ1-3 | TRBV6-5 | 13 | ASSLSTGNGNTIY
- | TRBJ1-6 | TRBV5-4 | 13 | ASSSLPQGISPLH
- | TRBJ2-7 | TRBV11-2 | 16 | ASSPLQRTRDLSYEQY
- | TRBJ2-1 | TRBV5-1 | 13 | ASSLSSGSYNEQF
TRBD1 | TRBJ2-2 | TRBV29-1 | 11 | SVAGGNTGELF
TRBD1 | TRBJ2-3 | TRBV7-9 | 14 | ASSSWDRGKEDTQY
- | TRBJ1-4 | TRBV5-4 | 15 | ASTLTGPLATNEKLF
TRBD2 | TRBJ2-1 | TRBV5-1 | 13 | ASSSRTSGYNEQF
TRBD1 | TRBJ2-5 | TRBV5-1 | 14 | ASSPLGRTGQETQY
TRBD1 | TRBJ1-4 | TRBV7-9 | 13 | ASSPWTGRGEKLF
TRBD2 | TRBJ2-7 | TRBV5-4 | 13 | ASSSIAGGGGEQY
TRBD1 | TRBJ2-3 | TRBV2 | 13 | ASSGDRGSADTQY
TRBD2 | TRBJ2-1 | TRBV6-5 | 14 | ASSYLYSGDGHEQF
- | TRBJ2-7 | TRBV11-2 | 13 | ASSLQAGSGYEQY
- | TRBJ1-6 | TRBV7-2 | 11 | ASSFEAESPLH